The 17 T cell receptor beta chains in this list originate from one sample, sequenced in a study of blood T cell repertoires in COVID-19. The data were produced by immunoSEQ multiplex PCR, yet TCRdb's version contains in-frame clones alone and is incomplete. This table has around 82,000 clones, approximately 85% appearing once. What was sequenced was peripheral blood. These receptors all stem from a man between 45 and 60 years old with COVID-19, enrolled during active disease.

CDR3 sequence: CASSPGQGVKTQYF. CDR3 DNA sequence: TGTGCCAGCAGTCCTGGACAGGGTGTGAAGACCCAGTACTTC. V usage is TRBV28 and J usage is TRBJ2-5; 8 positions agree with TRBD1. Germline lookup yields CDR1 MDHEN and CDR2 SYDVKM. This CDR3 has 14 amino acids. The V and J ends lost 5 bases and 6 bases, in that order; junction bases with no gene match: 8.

The CDR3 coding sequence is TGTGCCAGCATTGAGGGATCATGGTCACCCCTCCACTTT. Its protein is CASIEGSWSPLHF. This rearrangement joins TRBV28 to TRBJ1-6; no definite D call. The CDR3 is 13 residues long. Trimming removed 7 bases at V and 10 bases at J, with 14 bases between. Germline CDR1 MDHEN, CDR2 SYDVKM.

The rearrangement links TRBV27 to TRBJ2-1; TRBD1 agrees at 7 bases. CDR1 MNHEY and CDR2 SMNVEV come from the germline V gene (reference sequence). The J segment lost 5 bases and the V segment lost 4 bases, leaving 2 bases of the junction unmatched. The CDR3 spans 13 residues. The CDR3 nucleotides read TGTGCCAGCAGTTGGGACAGAAACAATGAGCAGTTCTTC. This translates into CASSWDRNNEQFF.

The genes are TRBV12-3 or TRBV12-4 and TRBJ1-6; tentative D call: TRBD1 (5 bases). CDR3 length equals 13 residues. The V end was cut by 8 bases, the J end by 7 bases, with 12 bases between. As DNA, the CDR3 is TGTGCCAGCGCCCTTAACAGGAATTCACCCCTCCACTTT. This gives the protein CASALNRNSPLHF.

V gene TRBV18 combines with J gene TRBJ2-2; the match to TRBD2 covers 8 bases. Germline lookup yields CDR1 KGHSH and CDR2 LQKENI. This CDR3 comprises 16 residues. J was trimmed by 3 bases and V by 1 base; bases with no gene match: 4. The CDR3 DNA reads TGTGCCAGCTCACCACTCGGGAGGGCGGACACCGGGGAGCTGTTTTTT. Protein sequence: CASSPLGRADTGELFF.

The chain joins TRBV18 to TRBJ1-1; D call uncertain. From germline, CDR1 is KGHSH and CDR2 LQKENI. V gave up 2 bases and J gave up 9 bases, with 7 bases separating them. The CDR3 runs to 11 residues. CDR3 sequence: CASSPGLQAFF. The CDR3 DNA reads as TGTGCCAGCTCACCAGGGCTCCAAGCTTTCTTT.

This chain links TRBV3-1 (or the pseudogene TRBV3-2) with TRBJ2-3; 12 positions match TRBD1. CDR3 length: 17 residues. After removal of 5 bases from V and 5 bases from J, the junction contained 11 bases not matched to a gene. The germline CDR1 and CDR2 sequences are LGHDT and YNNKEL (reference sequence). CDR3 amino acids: CASSSTSGTGGVDTQYF. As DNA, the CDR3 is TGTGCCAGCAGCTCGACGTCCGGGACAGGGGGCGTAGATACGCAGTATTTT.

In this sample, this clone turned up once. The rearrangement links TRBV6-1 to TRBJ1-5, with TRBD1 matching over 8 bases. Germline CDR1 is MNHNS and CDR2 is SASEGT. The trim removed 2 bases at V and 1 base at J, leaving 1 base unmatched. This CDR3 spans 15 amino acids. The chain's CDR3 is CASSERQGSNQPQHF. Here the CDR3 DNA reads TGTGCCAGCAGTGAAAGACAGGGGAGCAATCAGCCCCAGCATTTT.

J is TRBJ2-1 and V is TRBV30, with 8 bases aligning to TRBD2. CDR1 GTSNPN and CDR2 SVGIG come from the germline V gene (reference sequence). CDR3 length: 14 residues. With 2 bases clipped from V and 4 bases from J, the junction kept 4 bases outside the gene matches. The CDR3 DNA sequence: TGTGCCTGGAGTAGGGGGACTAGTTACAATGAGCAGTTCTTC. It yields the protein CAWSRGTSYNEQFF.

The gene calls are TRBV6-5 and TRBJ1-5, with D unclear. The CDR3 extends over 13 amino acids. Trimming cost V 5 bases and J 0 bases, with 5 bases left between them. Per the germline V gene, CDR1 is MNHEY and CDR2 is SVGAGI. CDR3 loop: CASSPYSNQPQHF. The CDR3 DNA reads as TGTGCCAGCAGTCCCTATAGCAATCAGCCCCAGCATTTT.

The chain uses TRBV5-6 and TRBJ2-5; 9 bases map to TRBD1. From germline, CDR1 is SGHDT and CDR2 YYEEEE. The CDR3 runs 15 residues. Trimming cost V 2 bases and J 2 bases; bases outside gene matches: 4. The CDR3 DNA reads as TGTGCCAGCAGCTTCCGCGGGACAGGGCAAGAGACCCAGTACTTC. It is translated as CASSFRGTGQETQYF.

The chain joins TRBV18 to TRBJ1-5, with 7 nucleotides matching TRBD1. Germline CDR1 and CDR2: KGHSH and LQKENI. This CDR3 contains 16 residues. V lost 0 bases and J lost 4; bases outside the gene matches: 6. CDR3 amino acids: CASSPPGVQGNQPQHF. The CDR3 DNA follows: TGTGCCAGCTCACCACCGGGCGTACAGGGGAATCAGCCCCAGCATTTT.

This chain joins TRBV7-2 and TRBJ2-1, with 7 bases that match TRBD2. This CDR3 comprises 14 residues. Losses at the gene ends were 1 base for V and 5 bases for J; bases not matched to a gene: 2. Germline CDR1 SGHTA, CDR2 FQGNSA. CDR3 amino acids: CASSLGLADNEQFF. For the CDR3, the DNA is TGTGCCAGCAGCTTAGGCCTAGCGGACAATGAGCAGTTCTTC.

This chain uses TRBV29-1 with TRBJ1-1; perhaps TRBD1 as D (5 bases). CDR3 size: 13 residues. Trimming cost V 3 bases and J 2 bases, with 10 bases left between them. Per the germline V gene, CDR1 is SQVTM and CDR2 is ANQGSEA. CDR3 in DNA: TGCAGCGTTGACCAGGGAGGAAACACTGAAGCTTTCTTT. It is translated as CSVDQGGNTEAFF. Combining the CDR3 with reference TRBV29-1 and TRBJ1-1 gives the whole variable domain SAVISQKPSRDICQRGTSLTIQCQVDSQVTMMFWYRQQPGQSLTLIATANQGSEATYESGFVIDKFPISRPNLTFSTLTVSNMSPEDSSIYLCSVDQGGNTEAFFGQGTRLTVV.

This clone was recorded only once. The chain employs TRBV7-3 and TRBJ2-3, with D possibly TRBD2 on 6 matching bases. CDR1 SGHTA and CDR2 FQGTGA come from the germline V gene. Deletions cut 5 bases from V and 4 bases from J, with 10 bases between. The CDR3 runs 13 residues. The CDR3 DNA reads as TGTGCCAGCAGCCAGACTAGAGCAGATACGCAGTATTTT. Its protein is CASSQTRADTQYF.

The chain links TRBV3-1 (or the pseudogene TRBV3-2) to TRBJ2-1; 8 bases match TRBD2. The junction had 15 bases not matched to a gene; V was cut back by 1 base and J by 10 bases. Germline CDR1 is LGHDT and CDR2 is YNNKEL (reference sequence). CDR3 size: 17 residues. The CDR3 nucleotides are TGTGCCAGCAGCCAAGCCCTTAGCGGGGCCGCCGGGGGGGAGCAGTTCTTC. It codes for CASSQALSGAAGGEQFF.

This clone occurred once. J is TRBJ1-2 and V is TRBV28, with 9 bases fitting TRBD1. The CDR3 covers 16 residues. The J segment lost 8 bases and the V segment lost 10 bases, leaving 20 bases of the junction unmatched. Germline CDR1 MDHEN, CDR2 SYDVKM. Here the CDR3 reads CAISRDRDFWLGGYTF. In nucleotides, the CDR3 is TGTGCCATCTCCCGGGACAGGGATTTTTGGCTGGGAGGCTACACCTTC.